The clone carrying this TCR beta chain occurred once. CDR3 length: 16 residues. V was shortened by 5 bases and J by 0 bases, with 14 bases between the two germline ends. Germline V gene data show CDR1 as SEHNR and CDR2 as FQNEAQ (reference sequence). The sample belongs to a study of blood T cell repertoires in COVID-19. Study-wide background: Acute and convalescent COVID-19 samples came from the United States, Italy and Spain. The analysed material was cDNA or gDNA that came from T cells, B-cell-depleted T cells, or PBMCs.

How the authors handled the data: Amplification of reference gene primers provided the estimated nucleated cell counts. Libraries were prepared by immunoSEQ multiplex PCR; TCRdb keeps only in-frame clonotypes and omits some of them. The DNA gave D and trimming, while V, J and clone size come from that table. The table includes a few hundred thousand clones, 87% detected once. This receptor was taken from a man aged 18 to 29 with active or convalescent COVID-19. The chain carries TRBV7-9 and TRBJ2-1; D unresolved. Input material: peripheral blood. The CDR3 reads CASSPGEAPSYNEQFF. Written as DNA, the CDR3 is TGTGCCAGCAGCCCCGGAGAGGCGCCCTCCTACAATGAGCAGTTCTTC.